The T cell receptor (beta chain) under discussion was sequenced for a study of vaccination and CD4 T cells after COVID-19 (dated 2022 in TCRdb). With regard to the full study: SARS-CoV-2 positivity had been established in the convalescent patients by nasal swab PCR, and mild disease was recorded in several of these patients and severe disease in one. The convalescent cohort included six males and four females, with two Hispanic individuals, seven Caucasians, two Asians and one multiracial person. Participants got two doses of the Pfizer-BioNTech BNT162b2 vaccine (n=8) or two doses of the Moderna mRNA-1273 vaccine (n=2). Post-COVID blood samples from convalescent patients were collected a median of approximately 100 days after diagnosis, with a range of about 30 to 170 days. The time from the second vaccine dose to post-vaccine blood sampling had a median of approximately 72 days and ranged from about 12 to 241 days. The cultures were stimulated with overlapping spike peptide pools from SARS-CoV-2 and from the common cold coronaviruses HCoV-NL63, HCoV-OC43 and HCoV-229E. Control cultures used a CEFX viral epitope pool as positive control, an HIV-1 Nef peptide pool as negative control, or no peptide. The spike-specific CD4+ TCR repertoire was compared before and after mRNA vaccination in nine to ten COVID-19 convalescent patients and a few infection-naive healthy vaccine recipients. Study-wide findings and limitations: In convalescent patients, nearly all vaccine-specific clones (304 of 307) were found to be mono-reactive for SARS-CoV-2 spike rather than cross-reactive with common cold coronaviruses. The median number of SARS-CoV-2-reactive clonotypes rose from roughly 20 after infection to roughly 38 after vaccination, but the change was not significant. Relatively few convalescent patients were included in the study, and early timepoints after natural infection were not analyzed. In convalescent patients, a median around 86% of post-vaccine SARS-CoV-2-reactive clones were detected only after vaccination, suggesting vaccine-specific priming.

In the case of this clonotype: Its antigen specificity is not known. Base qualities were left out, and no much larger clone turns up one base away.

This specimen's treatment or condition label, per the study, means: roughly ten-day PBMC culture with coronavirus spike peptide pools or control peptides (ViraFEST assay). The ViraFEST assay, used in the study, expanded antigen-specific T cells with peptide pools and then identified the expanded clonotypes through TCR sequencing. The convalescent patients' positive SARS-CoV-2 PCR tests were from March to December 2020, which was before the Alpha, Beta and Delta variants emerged in the United States. Two million PBMCs per well were cultured in IMDM with roughly 5% human AB serum and roughly 9.3 IU/ml IL-2, plus 10 ug/ml peptide pools. Half of the culture medium was replaced with fresh IL-2-containing medium on days 3 and 7. After less than twelve days of culture, CD4+ T cells were isolated by negative selection with the EasySep CD4+ T cell isolation kit. PBMCs were separated from whole blood using Ficoll-Paque Plus gradient centrifugation and then either used fresh or cryopreserved at -140C. Culture conditions were generally each tested in triplicate wells.

The library came from PCR. TCR sequencing of DNA from cultured CD4+ T cells used the Oncomine TCR Beta short-read assay at the Johns Hopkins FTIC core. The QIAamp micro DNA kit was used to extract genomic DNA from the cultured CD4+ T cells. Oncomine TCR Beta libraries from cultured CD4+ T cells were pooled using unique dual indexes and sequenced on an Illumina iSeq 100. The source study handled its data this way. Non-productive sequences were filtered out, and CDR3s that did not start with C, did not end with F or W, or were shorter than 7 amino acids were discarded. Antigen-specific clonotypes were identified with the MANAFEST web application by comparing peptide-stimulated wells with reference and other culture wells. An FDR below 0.05, an odds ratio above 5, and a productive frequency above 0.1% in at least two of three replicate wells were required for clones to be considered positive. Cross-reactive clonotypes were defined as significantly expanded in both SARS-CoV-2 spike wells and at least one common cold coronavirus spike condition. CDR3 homology was assessed with Levenshtein distances (stringdist) and unrooted phylogenetic trees (ape) in R version 3.6.1. TCRdb trimmed public reads at Q25 via fastp, called clones via MiXCR and kept in-frame beta chains. Identical CDR3 proteins give one entry, which carries the most common genes and DNA. TCRdb's processing, not the authors' own work, is the source of the V and J calls. The sample table holds 15,000 to 20,000 distinct CDR3 sequences, of which 60% to 70% were seen once. The ten largest account for around 12% of the sample.

The CDR3 starts with the cysteine, ends with the phenylalanine, and has 15 residues. Left in the record is the CDR3 DNA by itself, 45 bases read in frame from the first base. Sequences DFQATT (CDR1) and SNEGSKA (CDR2) are obtained from the germline V gene (reference sequence). The germline V end is reduced by 3 bases and the J end by 5 bases; junction bases left unmatched: 8. The rearranged segments are TRBV20-1 and TRBJ1-2; the junction holds 11 bases that match TRBD1. This TCR was recovered from a human donor who had recovered from COVID-19. Sequencing was performed on CD4+ T cells from blood, cultured in vitro. This receptor carries the CDR3 CSASDRDRGSYGYTF. The nucleotides are TGCAGTGCTAGCGACCGGGACAGGGGGTCATATGGCTACACCTTC.